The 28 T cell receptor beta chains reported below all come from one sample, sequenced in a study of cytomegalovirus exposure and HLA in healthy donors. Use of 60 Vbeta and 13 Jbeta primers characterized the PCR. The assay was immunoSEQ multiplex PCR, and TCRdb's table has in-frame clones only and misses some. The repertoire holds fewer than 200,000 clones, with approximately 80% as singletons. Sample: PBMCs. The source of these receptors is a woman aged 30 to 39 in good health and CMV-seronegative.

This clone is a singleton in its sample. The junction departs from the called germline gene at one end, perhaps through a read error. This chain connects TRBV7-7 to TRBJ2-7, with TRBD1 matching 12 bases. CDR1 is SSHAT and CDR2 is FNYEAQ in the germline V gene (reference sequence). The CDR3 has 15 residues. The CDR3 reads CASSSGQGAGYEQYF. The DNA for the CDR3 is TGTGCTAGCAGCTCGGGACAGGGGGCAGGCTACGAGCAGTACTTC.

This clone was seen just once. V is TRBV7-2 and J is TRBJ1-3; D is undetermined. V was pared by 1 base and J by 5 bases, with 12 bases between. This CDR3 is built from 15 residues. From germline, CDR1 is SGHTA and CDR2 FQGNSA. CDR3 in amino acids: CASSLESGYRNTIYF. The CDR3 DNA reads TGTGCCAGCAGCTTAGAGTCGGGTTATAGAAACACCATATATTTT.

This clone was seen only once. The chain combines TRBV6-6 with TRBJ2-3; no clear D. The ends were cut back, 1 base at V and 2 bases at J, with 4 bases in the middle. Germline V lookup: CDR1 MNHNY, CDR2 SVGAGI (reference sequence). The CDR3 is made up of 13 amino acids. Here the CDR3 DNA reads TGTGCCAGCAGTTACTTAAACACAGATACGCAGTATTTT. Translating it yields CASSYLNTDTQYF.

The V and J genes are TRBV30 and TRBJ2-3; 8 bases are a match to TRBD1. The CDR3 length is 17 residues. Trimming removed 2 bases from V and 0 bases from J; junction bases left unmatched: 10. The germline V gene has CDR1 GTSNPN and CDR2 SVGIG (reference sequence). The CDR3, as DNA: TGTGCCTGGAGTAGGAAGGTGTGGACAGGGAGCACAGATACGCAGTATTTT. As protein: CAWSRKVWTGSTDTQYF.

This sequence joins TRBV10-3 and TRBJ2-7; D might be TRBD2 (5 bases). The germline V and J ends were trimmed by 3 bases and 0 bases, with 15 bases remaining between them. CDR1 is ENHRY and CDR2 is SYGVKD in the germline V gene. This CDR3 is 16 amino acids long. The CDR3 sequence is CAISDPGKGSSYEQYF. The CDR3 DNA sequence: TGTGCCATCAGTGACCCCGGCAAAGGGAGCTCCTACGAGCAGTACTTC.

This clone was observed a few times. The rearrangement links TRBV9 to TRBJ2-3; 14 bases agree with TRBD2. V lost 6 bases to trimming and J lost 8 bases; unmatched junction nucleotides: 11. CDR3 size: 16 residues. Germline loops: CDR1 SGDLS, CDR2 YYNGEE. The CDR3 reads CASTPGTSGSRGTQYF. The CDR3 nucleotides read TGTGCCAGCACTCCCGGGACTAGCGGGAGTAGAGGTACGCAGTATTTT.

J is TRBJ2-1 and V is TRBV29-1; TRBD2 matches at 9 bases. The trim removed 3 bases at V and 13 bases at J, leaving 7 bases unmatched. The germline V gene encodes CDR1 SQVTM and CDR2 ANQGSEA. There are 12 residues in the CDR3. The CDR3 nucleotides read TGCAGCGTTGAGCCTAGCGGGGCGGAACAGTTCTTC. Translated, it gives CSVEPSGAEQFF.

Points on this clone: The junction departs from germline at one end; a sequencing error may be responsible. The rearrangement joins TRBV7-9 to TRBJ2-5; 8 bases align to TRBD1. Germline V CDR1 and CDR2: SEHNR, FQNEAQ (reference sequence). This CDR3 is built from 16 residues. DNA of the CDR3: TGTTCCAGCAGCTTAGTTCGTACAGGGGGAGAAGAGACCCAGTACTTC. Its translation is CSSSLVRTGGEETQYF.

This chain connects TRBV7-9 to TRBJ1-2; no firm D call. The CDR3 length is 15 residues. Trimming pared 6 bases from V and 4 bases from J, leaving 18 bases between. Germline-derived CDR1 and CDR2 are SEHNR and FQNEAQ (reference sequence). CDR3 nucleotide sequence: TGTGCCAGCAGTCCTGGCGGCGCGATGCTCTATGGCTACACCTTC. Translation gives CASSPGGAMLYGYTF.

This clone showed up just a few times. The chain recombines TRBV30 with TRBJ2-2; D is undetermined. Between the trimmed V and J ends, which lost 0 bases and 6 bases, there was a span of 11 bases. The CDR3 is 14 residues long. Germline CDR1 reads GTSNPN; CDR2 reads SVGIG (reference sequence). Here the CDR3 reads CAWSVGARSGELFF. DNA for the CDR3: TGTGCCTGGAGTGTCGGCGCCAGGTCCGGGGAGCTGTTTTTT.

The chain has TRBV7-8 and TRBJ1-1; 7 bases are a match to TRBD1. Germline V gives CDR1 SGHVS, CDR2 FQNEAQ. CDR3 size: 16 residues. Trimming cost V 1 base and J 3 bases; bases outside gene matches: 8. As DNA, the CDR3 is TGTGCCAGCAGCTTAGACGGAGCAACAGGGGACACTGAAGCTTTCTTT. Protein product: CASSLDGATGDTEAFF.

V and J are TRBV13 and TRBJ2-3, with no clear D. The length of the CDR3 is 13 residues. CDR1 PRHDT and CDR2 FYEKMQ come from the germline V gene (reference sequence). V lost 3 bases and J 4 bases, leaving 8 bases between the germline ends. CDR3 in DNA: TGTGCCAGCAGCTTTGCGCCCGCAGATACGCAGTATTTT. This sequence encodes CASSFAPADTQYF.

For the CDR3, the DNA is TGCGCCAGCAGCTTGTCGGGGGGGGAAAACATTCAGTACTTC. It is translated as CASSLSGGENIQYF. The chain links TRBV5-1 to TRBJ2-4; 8 bases line up with TRBD2. Trimming at V came to 1 base and at J to 5 bases, leaving 2 bases not matched to a gene. Germline V lookup: CDR1 SGHRS, CDR2 YFSETQ. The CDR3 contains 14 residues.

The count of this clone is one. The chain's CDR3 is CASSYSTGVVGEQYF. The DNA for the CDR3 is TGTGCCAGCAGTTACTCAACAGGGGTGGTGGGCGAGCAGTACTTC. V and J are TRBV6-6 and TRBJ2-5; 7 nucleotides line up with TRBD1. The end of the DNA aligns better with TRBJ2-7, so the J call may be wrong. The CDR3 totals 15 residues. Germline V CDR1 and CDR2: MNHNY, SVGAGI (reference sequence).

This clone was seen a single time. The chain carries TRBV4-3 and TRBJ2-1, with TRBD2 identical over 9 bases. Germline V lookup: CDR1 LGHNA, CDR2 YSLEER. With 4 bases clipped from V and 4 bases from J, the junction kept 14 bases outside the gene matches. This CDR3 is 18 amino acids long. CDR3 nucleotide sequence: TGCGCCAGCAGCCCCAAAGGGTACGTAGCGGGAGTTTACAATGAGCAGTTCTTC. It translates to CASSPKGYVAGVYNEQFF.

The CDR3 is CASSISDYGYTF. In nucleotides, the CDR3 is TGTGCCAGCAGCATTTCAGACTATGGCTACACCTTC. The gene calls are TRBV7-2 and TRBJ1-2; D unresolved. The CDR3 is 12 residues long. Germline V lookup: CDR1 SGHTA, CDR2 FQGNSA. Trimming removed 5 bases at V and 3 bases at J, with 7 bases between.

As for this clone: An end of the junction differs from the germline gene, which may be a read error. The CDR3 coding sequence is TGTGCCAGCTCCCCACAAACTGGAGGAGGAATCACGACAGATACGCAGTATTTT. It yields the protein CASSPQTGGGITTDTQYF. The chain combines TRBV18 with TRBJ2-3, with D possibly being TRBD2 (5 bases). The CDR3 has 18 amino acids. CDR1 and CDR2 (germline): KGHSH, LQKENI.

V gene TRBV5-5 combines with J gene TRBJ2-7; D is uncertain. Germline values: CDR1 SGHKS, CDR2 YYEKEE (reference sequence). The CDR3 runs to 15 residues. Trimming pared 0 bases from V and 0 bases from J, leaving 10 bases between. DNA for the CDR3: TGTGCCAGCAGCTTGGCCGGTACTCACTCCTACGAGCAGTACTTC. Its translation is CASSLAGTHSYEQYF.

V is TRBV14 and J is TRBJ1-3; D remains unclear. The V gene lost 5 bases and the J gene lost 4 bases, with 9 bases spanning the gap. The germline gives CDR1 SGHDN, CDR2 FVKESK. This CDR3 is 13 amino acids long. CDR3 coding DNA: TGTGCCAGCAGCTTGGCGGGGGGAAACACCATATATTTT. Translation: CASSLAGGNTIYF.

CDR3 sequence: CASSPGPGKRGNQPQHF. In DNA form, the CDR3 reads TGTGCCAGCAGCCCAGGACCGGGAAAAAGGGGCAATCAGCCCCAGCATTTT. J is TRBJ1-5 and V is TRBV13; D uncertain. V was pared by 5 bases and J by 2 bases, with 19 bases between. The CDR3 is made up of 17 amino acids. The V gene's germline CDR1 is PRHDT and CDR2 FYEKMQ (reference sequence).

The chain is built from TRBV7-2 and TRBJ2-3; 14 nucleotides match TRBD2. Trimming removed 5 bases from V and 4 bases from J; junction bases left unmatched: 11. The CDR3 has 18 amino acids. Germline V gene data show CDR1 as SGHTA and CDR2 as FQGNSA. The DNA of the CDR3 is TGTGCCAGCAGCGTCGGGACTAGCGGGGGTAACAACCCAGATACGCAGTATTTT. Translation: CASSVGTSGGNNPDTQYF.

The CDR3 spells CASSYSYGQPQHF. The CDR3 DNA reads as TGTGCCAGCAGTTACTCGTACGGTCAGCCCCAGCATTTT. The rearrangement links TRBV6-5 to TRBJ1-5; no reliable D call. Trimming removed 0 bases at V and 6 bases at J, with 6 bases between. CDR1 and CDR2 (germline): MNHEY, SVGAGI. The CDR3 consists of 13 residues.

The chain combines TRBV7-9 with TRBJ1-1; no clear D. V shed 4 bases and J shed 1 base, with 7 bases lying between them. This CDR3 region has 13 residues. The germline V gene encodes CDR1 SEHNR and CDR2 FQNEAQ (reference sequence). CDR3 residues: CASSSPRNTEAFF. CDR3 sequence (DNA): TGTGCCAGCAGCTCCCCGCGGAACACTGAAGCTTTCTTT.

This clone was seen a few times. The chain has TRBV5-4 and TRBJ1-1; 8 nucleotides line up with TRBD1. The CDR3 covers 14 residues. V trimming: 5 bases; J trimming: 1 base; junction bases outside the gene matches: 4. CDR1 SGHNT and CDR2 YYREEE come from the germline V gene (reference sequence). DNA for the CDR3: TGTGCCAGCAGACAGGGGGGGAGGAACACTGAAGCTTTCTTT. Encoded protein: CASRQGGRNTEAFF.

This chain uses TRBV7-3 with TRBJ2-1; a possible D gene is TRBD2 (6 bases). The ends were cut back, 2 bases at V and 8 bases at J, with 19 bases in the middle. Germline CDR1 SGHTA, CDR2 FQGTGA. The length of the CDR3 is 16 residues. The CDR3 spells CASSLSSGLGIDEQFF. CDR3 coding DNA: TGTGCCAGCAGCTTATCTTCGGGACTCGGAATCGATGAGCAGTTCTTC.

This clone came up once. CDR3 protein: CASSQFSGVGYGYTF. Written as DNA, the CDR3 is TGTGCCAGCAGCCAATTTTCCGGGGTGGGCTATGGCTACACCTTC. J is TRBJ1-2 and V is TRBV16; D gene unclear. The germline V gene has CDR1 KGHSY and CDR2 FQNENV. This CDR3 has 15 residues. The germline V and J ends were trimmed by 1 base and 4 bases, with 13 bases remaining between them.

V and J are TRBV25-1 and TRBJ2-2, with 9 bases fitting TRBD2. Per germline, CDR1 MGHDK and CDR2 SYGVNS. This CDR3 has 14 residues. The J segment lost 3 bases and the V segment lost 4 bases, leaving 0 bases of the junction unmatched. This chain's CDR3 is CASSGTSDTGELFF. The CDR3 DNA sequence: TGTGCCAGCAGTGGGACTAGCGACACCGGGGAGCTGTTTTTT.

The CDR3 sequence: CASSPNGDRGSREQYF. The CDR3 DNA reads as TGTGCCAGCAGCCCTAACGGGGACAGGGGTTCTCGCGAGCAGTACTTC. V is TRBV28 and J is TRBJ2-7; 10 nucleotides match TRBD1. Germline trimming cut 6 bases from V and 6 bases from J; bases unmatched to any gene: 14. Germline-derived CDR1 and CDR2 are MDHEN and SYDVKM. The CDR3 has 16 amino acids.